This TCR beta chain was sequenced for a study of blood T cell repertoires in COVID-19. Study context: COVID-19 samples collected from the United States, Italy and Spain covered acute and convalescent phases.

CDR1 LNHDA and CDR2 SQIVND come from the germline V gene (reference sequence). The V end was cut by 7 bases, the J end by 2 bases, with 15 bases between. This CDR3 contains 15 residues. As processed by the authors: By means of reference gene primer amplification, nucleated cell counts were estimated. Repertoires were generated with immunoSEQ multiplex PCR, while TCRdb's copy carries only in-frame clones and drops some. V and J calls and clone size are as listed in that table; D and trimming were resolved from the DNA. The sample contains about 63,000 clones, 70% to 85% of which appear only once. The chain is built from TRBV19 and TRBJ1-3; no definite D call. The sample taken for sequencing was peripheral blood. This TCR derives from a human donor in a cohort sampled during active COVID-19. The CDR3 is CASMRPGNPGNTIYF. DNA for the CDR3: TGTGCCAGTATGAGGCCGGGGAACCCTGGAAACACCATATATTTT. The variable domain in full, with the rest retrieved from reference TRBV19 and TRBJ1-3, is DGGITQSPKYLFRKEGQNVTLSCEQNLNHDAMYWYRQDPGQGLRLIYYSQIVNDFQKGDIAEGYSVSREKKESFPLTVTSAQKNPTAFYLCASMRPGNPGNTIYFGEGSWLTVV.